These 2 T cell receptor beta chains were all obtained from the same sample, sequenced in a study of long-term antiretroviral therapy in people with HIV. Run at survey level, the immunoSEQ assay was version v3.0. The protocol was immunoSEQ multiplex PCR, while the TCRdb copy is restricted to in-frame clones and leaves out a portion. The data hold about 24,000 clones, with roughly 77% observed a single time. This specimen consisted of unsorted PBMCs, obtained 4.4 years after starting antiretroviral therapy. All receptors come from a man between 25 and 39 years old with HIV.

The V gene is TRBV14, the J gene TRBJ2-3; unclear D gene. CDR1 and CDR2 (germline): SGHDN, FVKESK. The CDR3 sequence is 13 residues long. The ends were cut back, 4 bases at V and 5 bases at J, with 10 bases in the middle. The CDR3 coding sequence is TGTGCCAGCAGCCCCTCTACTGAAGATACGCAGTATTTT. Translation: CASSPSTEDTQYF.

The chain combines TRBV29-1 with TRBJ1-2; D unclear. CDR1 is SQVTM, CDR2 ANQGSEA, per germline. The CDR3 is made up of 13 amino acids. Deletions cut 2 bases from V and 3 bases from J, with 10 bases between. This chain's CDR3 is CSVERDSYYGYTF. CDR3 coding DNA: TGCAGCGTTGAAAGGGATTCCTACTATGGCTACACCTTC.